Listed below are T cell receptor beta chains from one sample, sequenced in a study of blood T cell repertoires in COVID-19. This table comes from immunoSEQ multiplex PCR, and its TCRdb copy is limited to in-frame clones, with some not included. Of roughly 310,000 clones listed, 85% to 90% are singletons. The specimen was peripheral blood. These receptors all stem from a woman between 50 and 59 years old with active or convalescent COVID-19. The CDR3 runs from the conserved cysteine through the conserved F or W. Size is stated for part of the rows, as once, few or many counts, or as a class when the clone is expanded.

size,V,CDR3
.,TRBV10-3,CAISDPGGKSYGYTF
.,TRBV18,CASSPRQDGNTIYF
.,TRBV7-9,CASSLASGLRSNEKLFF
.,TRBV2,CASSEARAPYNEQFF
.,TRBV7-9,CASSLAPDSPLHF
.,TRBV5-4,CASSDQGQMNTEAFF
.,TRBV30,CAWSALRQGLFTGELFF
.,TRBV15,CATSRGAGRGSDGYTF
.,TRBV18,CASSPGQGASGNTIYF
.,TRBV4-2,CASSQDWGGFSPLHF
.,TRBV13,CASSLGTGVLHF
.,TRBV3-1/TRBV3-2,CASSQRGGNEKLFF
.,TRBV6-5,CASKPTGTEPYEQYF
.,TRBV18,CASSPDRFHYGYTF
.,TRBV3-1/TRBV3-2,CASSQGGHNQPQHF
.,TRBV3-1/TRBV3-2,CASSQDLGNTEAFF
.,TRBV4-1,CASSLTLGTGTAKNTEAFF
.,TRBV25-1,CASSGGRVSGNTIYF
.,TRBV5-6,CASSRDGKGIYEQYF
.,TRBV7-3,CASSFVQIAGAKAAYEQYF
once,TRBV30,CAWSVELAKETQYF
.,TRBV6-5,CASSYGTGGGNTIYF
once,TRBV7-8,CASSFVTGELFF
.,TRBV27,CASSLVGVGGAGELFF
.,TRBV4-3,CASSQRDRIVYGYTF
few,TRBV5-5,CASSLPRSNEKLFF
.,TRBV28,CASSFTGYGYTF
.,TRBV27,CASRPSGQLSYEQYF